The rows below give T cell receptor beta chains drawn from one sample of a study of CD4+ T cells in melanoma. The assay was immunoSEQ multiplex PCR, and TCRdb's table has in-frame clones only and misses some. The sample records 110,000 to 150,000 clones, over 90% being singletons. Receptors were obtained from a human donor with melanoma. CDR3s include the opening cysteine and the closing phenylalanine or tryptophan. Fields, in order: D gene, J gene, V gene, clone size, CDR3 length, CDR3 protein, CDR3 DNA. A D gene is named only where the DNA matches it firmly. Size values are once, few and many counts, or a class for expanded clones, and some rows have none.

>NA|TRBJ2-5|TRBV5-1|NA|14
CASSLVRSQETQYF
TGCGCCAGCAGCTTGGTACGGAGCCAAGAGACCCAGTACTTC
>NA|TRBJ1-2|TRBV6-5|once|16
CASSYSGAAQHYGYTF
TGTGCCAGCAGTTACTCGGGGGCGGCGCAGCACTATGGCTACACCTTC
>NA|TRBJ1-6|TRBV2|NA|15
CASLGEGEFHSPLHF
TGTGCCAGCTTGGGGGAAGGGGAGTTTCATTCACCCCTCCACTTT
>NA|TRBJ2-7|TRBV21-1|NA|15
CASSLVGQAIYEQYF
TGTGCCAGCAGCCTAGTAGGACAGGCGATCTACGAGCAGTACTTC
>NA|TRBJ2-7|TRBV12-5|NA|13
CASGFSRGYEQYF
TGTGCTAGTGGTTTCTCCCGCGGCTACGAGCAGTACTTC
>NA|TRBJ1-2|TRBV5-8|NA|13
CASSVQVLYGYTF
TGTGCCAGCAGCGTCCAGGTCCTCTATGGCTACACCTTC
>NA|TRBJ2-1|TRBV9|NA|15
CASSVDEGDYNEQFF
TGTGCCAGCAGCGTAGACGAGGGGGACTACAATGAGCAGTTCTTC
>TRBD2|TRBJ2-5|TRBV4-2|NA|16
CASSQDSTGGPVGQYF
TGTGCCAGCAGCCAAGATTCTACGGGGGGGCCGGTCGGCCAGTACTTC
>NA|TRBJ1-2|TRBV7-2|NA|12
CASSTYSGPYTF
TGTGCCAGCAGTACTTACTCTGGACCCTACACCTTC
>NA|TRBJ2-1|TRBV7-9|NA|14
CASSYRTEYNEQFF
TGTGCCAGCAGCTATAGAACAGAGTACAATGAGCAGTTCTTC
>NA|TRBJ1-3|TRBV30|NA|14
CAWSYIASGNTIYF
TGTGCCTGGAGTTATATCGCCTCTGGAAACACCATATATTTT
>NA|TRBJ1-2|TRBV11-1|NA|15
CASSLFPDPNYGYTF
TGTGCCAGCAGCTTATTCCCCGATCCTAACTATGGCTACACCTTC
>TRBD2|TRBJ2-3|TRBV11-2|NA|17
CASSLDSLAAGTDTQYF
TGTGCCAGCAGCTTAGATTCGCTAGCGGCCGGCACAGATACGCAGTATTTT
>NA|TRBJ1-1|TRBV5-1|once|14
CASSPTAGHTEAFF
TGCGCCAGCAGCCCTACAGCGGGCCACACTGAAGCTTTCTTT
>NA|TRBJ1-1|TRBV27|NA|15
CASSLLSPPDTEAFF
TGTGCCAGCAGTTTACTCTCACCGCCGGACACTGAAGCTTTCTTT
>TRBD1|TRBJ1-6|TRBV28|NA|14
CASSFDRANSPLHF
TGTGCCAGCAGTTTCGACAGGGCGAATTCACCCCTCCACTTT
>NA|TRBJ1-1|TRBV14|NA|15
CASSQQGQRNTEAFF
TGTGCCAGCAGTCAACAAGGACAGCGGAACACTGAAGCTTTCTTT
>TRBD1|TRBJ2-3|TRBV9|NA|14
CASSVEGGDRGRYF
TGTGCCAGCAGCGTAGAGGGGGGGGACAGGGGCCGGTATTTT
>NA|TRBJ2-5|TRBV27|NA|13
CASSFGTRETQYF
TGTGCCAGCAGTTTCGGGACCCGGGAGACCCAGTACTTC
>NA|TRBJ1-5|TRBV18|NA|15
CASSPPGGRNQPQHF
TGTGCCAGCTCACCCCCCGGGGGGCGGAATCAGCCCCAGCATTTT
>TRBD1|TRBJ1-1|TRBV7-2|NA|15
CASSVNRGVGTEAFF
TGTGCCAGCAGCGTAAACAGGGGGGTTGGCACTGAAGCTTTCTTT
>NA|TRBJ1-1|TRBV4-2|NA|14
CASSQAGGNTEAFF
TGTGCCAGCAGCCAAGCGGGGGGAAACACTGAAGCTTTCTTT
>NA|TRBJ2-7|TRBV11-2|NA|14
CASTRGELTYEQYF
TGTGCCAGCACCCGGGGAGAGTTAACCTACGAGCAGTACTTC
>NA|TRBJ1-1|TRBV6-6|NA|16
CASNPIGRAGNAEAFF
TGTGCCAGCAACCCAATAGGGCGAGCGGGTAACGCTGAAGCTTTCTTT
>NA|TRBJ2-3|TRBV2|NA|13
CATLGSSTDTQYF
TGTGCCACTTTGGGGTCTAGCACAGATACGCAGTATTTT
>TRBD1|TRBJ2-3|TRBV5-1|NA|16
CASSLGTGATADTQYF
TGCGCCAGCAGCTTGGGAACAGGGGCGACGGCAGATACGCAGTATTTT
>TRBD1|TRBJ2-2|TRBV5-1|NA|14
CASSSQGAGGELFF
TGCGCCAGCAGCTCACAGGGGGCGGGCGGGGAGCTGTTTTTT
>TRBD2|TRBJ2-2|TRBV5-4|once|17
CASSLQKLAGETGELFF
TGTGCCAGCAGCTTGCAAAAACTAGCGGGGGAGACCGGGGAGCTGTTTTTT
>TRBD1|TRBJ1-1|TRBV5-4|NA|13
CASSLSRTGGAFF
TGTGCCAGCAGCTTGTCAAGGACAGGAGGAGCTTTCTTT
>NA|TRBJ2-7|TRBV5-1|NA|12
CASSLDRASEIF
TGCGCCAGCAGCTTGGACCGGGCTAGCGAGATCTTC
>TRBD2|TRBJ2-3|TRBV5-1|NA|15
CASSTSGGSTDTQYF
TGCGCCAGCAGCACGTCCGGGGGGAGCACAGATACGCAGTATTTT
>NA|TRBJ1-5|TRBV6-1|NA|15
CASSRGDSGNQPQHF
TGTGCCAGCAGCCGAGGCGATAGCGGCAATCAGCCCCAGCATTTT
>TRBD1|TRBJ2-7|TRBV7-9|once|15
CASSFPDRGHYEQYF
TGTGCCAGCAGCTTCCCCGACAGGGGCCACTACGAGCAGTACTTC
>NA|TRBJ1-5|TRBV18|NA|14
CASSPQGGNQPQHF
TGTGCCAGCTCACCACAGGGGGGCAATCAGCCCCAGCATTTT
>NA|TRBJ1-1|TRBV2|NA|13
CASSEFGDTEAFF
TGTGCCAGCAGTGAATTCGGGGACACTGAAGCTTTCTTT
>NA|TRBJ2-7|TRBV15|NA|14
CATSPGRIAYEQYF
TGTGCCACCAGCCCGGGACGGATTGCCTACGAGCAGTACTTC
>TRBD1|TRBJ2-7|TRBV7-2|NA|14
CASSLGTGLYEQYF
TGTGCCAGCAGCCTCGGGACAGGGCTCTACGAGCAGTACTTC
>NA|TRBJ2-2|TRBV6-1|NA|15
CASSEVGGLTGELFF
TGTGCCAGCAGTGAAGTCGGGGGCCTCACCGGGGAGCTGTTTTTT
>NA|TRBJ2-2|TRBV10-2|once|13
CASSDYGTGELFF
TGCGCCAGCAGTGATTACGGCACCGGGGAGCTGTTTTTT
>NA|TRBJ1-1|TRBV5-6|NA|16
CASSLTGRRDNTEAFF
TGTGCCAGCAGCTTGACGGGGCGCCGAGATAACACTGAAGCTTTCTTT
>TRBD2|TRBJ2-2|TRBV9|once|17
CASSVTIAGGNTGELFF
TGTGCCAGCAGCGTAACTATAGCGGGGGGTAACACCGGGGAGCTGTTTTTT
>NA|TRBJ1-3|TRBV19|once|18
CASTEDGRPLRSGNTIYF
TGTGCCAGTACAGAGGACGGACGACCCCTCCGCTCTGGAAACACCATATATTTT
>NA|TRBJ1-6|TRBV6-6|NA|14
CASSYGQRDSPLHF
TGTGCCAGCAGTTACGGGCAGCGCGACTCACCCCTCCACTTT
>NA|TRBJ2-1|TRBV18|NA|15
CASSARSGWANEQFF
TGTGCCAGCTCCGCCCGGTCAGGGTGGGCGAATGAGCAGTTCTTC
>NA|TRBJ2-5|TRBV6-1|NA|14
CASHRALPLETQYF
TGTGCCAGCCACAGGGCACTGCCGTTAGAGACCCAGTACTTC
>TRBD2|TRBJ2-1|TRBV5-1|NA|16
CASSSMAASGYNEQFF
TGCGCCAGCAGCTCTATGGCGGCTAGCGGGTACAATGAGCAGTTCTTC
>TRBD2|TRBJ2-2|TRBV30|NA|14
CAWNLGTSGGELFF
TGTGCCTGGAACCTCGGGACTAGCGGCGGGGAGCTGTTTTTT
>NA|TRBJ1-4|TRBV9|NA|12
CASSGYNEKLFF
TGTGCCAGCAGCGGGTATAATGAAAAACTGTTTTTT
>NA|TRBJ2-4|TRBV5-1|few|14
CASSLAREQNIQYF
TGCGCCAGCAGCTTGGCCAGGGAACAAAACATTCAGTACTTC
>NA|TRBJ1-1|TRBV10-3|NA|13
CAISDRLNTEAFF
TGTGCCATCAGTGATCGGCTGAACACTGAAGCTTTCTTT
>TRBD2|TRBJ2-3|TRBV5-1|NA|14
CASSLTGGEDTQYF
TGCGCCAGCAGCTTGACGGGGGGGGAAGATACGCAGTATTTT
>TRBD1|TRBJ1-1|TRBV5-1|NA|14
CASSLTGGFTEAFF
TGCGCCAGCAGCCTGACAGGGGGCTTCACTGAAGCTTTCTTT
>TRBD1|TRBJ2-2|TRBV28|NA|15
CASSLRTGSTGELFF
TGTGCCAGCAGCCTAAGGACAGGGAGCACCGGGGAGCTGTTTTTT
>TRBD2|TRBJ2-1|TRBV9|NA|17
CASSEKSGGAKYNEQFF
TGTGCCAGCAGCGAAAAGAGCGGGGGGGCCAAGTACAATGAGCAGTTCTTC
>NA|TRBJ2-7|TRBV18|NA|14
CASSWGFRDYEQYF
TGTGCCAGCTCATGGGGGTTCCGGGACTACGAGCAGTACTTC
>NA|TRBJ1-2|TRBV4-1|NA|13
CASSQVAGNGYTF
TGCGCCAGCAGCCAAGTAGCAGGAAATGGCTACACCTTC
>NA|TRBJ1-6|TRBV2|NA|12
CASTRGRGTLHF
TGTGCCAGCACCAGGGGTCGCGGCACCCTCCACTTT